This T cell receptor beta chain stems from a study of blood T cell repertoires in COVID-19. The data were produced by immunoSEQ multiplex PCR, yet TCRdb's version contains in-frame clones alone and is incomplete. The sample has some 97,000 clones; 70% to 90% are singletons. Trimming took off 3 bases at V and 12 bases at J, with 15 bases between the two ends. This CDR3 contains 13 residues. The receptor comes from a human donor in a cohort sampled during active COVID-19. The V and J genes are TRBV12-3 or TRBV12-4 and TRBJ2-1; D possibly corresponds to TRBD2 (5 bases). The sequenced sample consisted of peripheral blood. The CDR3 DNA follows: TGTGCCAGCAGTTTGGGAGACCTCCTCGGGCAGTTCTTC. Translated, it gives CASSLGDLLGQFF.